The T cell receptor (beta chain) described here comes from a study of human T cells and chemical hapten exposure. Stated time point: patch test 2, 6 weeks after DPC sensitization. Treatment reported: therapeutic diphenylcyclopropenone sensitization with weekly scalp DPC. TCRdb fed the RACE reads into MiXCR, producing one record per CDR3 protein. The sample records tens of thousands of distinct CDR3 sequences, approximately 3.3% being singletons. The CDR3 sequence is 15 residues long. Looked up from germline, CDR1 is DFQATT and CDR2 is SNEGSKA (reference sequence). The trim removed 3 bases at V and 3 bases at J, leaving 7 bases unmatched. This clonotype is large.

This TCR was sampled from a man aged 40-49 years with alopecia areata. Some clones in this sample may be carry-over from other donors' samples. The chain couples TRBV20-1 to TRBJ2-7; 11 bases match TRBD2. This specimen consisted of whole blood, obtained in connection with sensitization to the hapten diphenylcyclopropenone (DPC). CDR3 DNA sequence: TGCAGTGCTAGCGGCCGGGGACTAGCGGACTACGAGCAGTACTTC. Protein product: CSASGRGLADYEQYF.